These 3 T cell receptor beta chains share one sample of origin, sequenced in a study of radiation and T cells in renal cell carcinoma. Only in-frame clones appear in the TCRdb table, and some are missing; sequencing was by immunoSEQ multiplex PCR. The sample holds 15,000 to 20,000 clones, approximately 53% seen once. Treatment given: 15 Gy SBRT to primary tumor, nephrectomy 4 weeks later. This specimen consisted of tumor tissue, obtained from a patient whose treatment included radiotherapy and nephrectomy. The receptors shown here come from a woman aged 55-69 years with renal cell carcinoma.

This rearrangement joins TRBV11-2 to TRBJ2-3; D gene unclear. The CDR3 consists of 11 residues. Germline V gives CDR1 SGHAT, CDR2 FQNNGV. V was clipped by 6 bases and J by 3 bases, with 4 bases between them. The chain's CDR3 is CASRETDTQYF. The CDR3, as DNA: TGTGCCAGCAGAGAAACAGATACGCAGTATTTT.

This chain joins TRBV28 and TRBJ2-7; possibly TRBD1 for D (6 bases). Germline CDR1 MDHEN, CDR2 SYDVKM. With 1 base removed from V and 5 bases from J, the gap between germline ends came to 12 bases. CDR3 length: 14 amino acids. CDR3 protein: CASSLFQGFDEQYF. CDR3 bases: TGTGCCAGCAGTTTATTCCAGGGGTTTGACGAGCAGTACTTC.

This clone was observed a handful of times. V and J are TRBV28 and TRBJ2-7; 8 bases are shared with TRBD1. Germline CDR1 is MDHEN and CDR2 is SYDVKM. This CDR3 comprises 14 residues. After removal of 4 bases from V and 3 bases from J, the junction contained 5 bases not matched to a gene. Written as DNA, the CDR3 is TGTGCCAGCAGTTCGTCCGACAGGGGCTACGAGCAGTACTTC. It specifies CASSSSDRGYEQYF.